What follows are 6 T cell receptor beta chains derived from one specimen sequenced in a study of shared clonotypes between healthy human individuals. The table came from immunoSEQ multiplex PCR; TCRdb's copy has only in-frame clones and leaves some out. The data show about 2.3 million clones, 85% to 95% seen once. Sequencing was carried out using naive CD4+ T cells from PBMCs. Subset indicated: CD45RA+ positively selected. All receptors come from a man younger than 30 in good health. Some clones in this sample may be carry-over from other donors' samples.

This clone was seen only once. The chain has TRBV18 and TRBJ1-1; D is possibly TRBD1 (6 bases). From germline, CDR1 is KGHSH and CDR2 LQKENI. This CDR3 region has 16 residues. V was trimmed by 2 bases and J by 8 bases, leaving 21 bases between them. Here the CDR3 reads CASSPWGDRSISEAFF. The CDR3 DNA is TGTGCCAGCTCACCATGGGGCGACAGGTCAATCTCCGAAGCTTTCTTT.

The chain carries TRBV11-2 and TRBJ2-6, with D unclear. The V and J ends lost 3 bases and 6 bases respectively, with 9 bases between them. Germline V gene sequence: CDR1 SGHAT, CDR2 FQNNGV. This CDR3 is 14 amino acids long. The CDR3 spells CASSFVSVANVLTF. In nucleotides, the CDR3 is TGTGCCAGCAGCTTTGTATCGGTGGCCAACGTCCTGACTTTC.

The CDR3 region is CASSPERVGTEAFF. As DNA, the CDR3 is TGTGCCAGCAGCCCAGAGAGGGTGGGCACTGAAGCTTTCTTT. V usage is TRBV11-2 and J usage is TRBJ1-1; D is uncertain. Germline V gene data show CDR1 as SGHAT and CDR2 as FQNNGV. CDR3 length equals 14 residues. The ends were cut back, 5 bases at V and 4 bases at J, with 14 bases in the middle.

The chain has TRBV5-6 and TRBJ1-4; D remains ambiguous. Germline V gene data show CDR1 as SGHDT and CDR2 as YYEEEE. Between the trimmed V and J ends, which lost 0 bases and 6 bases, there was a span of 12 bases. The CDR3 runs to 15 residues. The CDR3 loop is CASSLVGPPDEKLFF. The CDR3 nucleotides are TGTGCCAGCAGCTTGGTGGGCCCTCCTGATGAAAAACTGTTTTTT.

This clone occurred a few times. V gene TRBV28 combines with J gene TRBJ1-5; TRBD1 aligns across 9 bases. Germline CDR1 reads MDHEN; CDR2 reads SYDVKM. J lost 4 bases, V lost 6 bases, and 4 bases had no gene match. CDR3 length: 14 amino acids. CDR3 sequence: CASSWTGENQPQHF. DNA for the CDR3: TGTGCCAGCAGCTGGACAGGGGAAAATCAGCCCCAGCATTTT.

The rearrangement joins TRBV2 to TRBJ2-3; D uncertain. The CDR3 runs 13 residues. The germline V gene encodes CDR1 SNHLY and CDR2 FYNNEI. Trimming cost V 4 bases and J 5 bases, with 10 bases left between them. CDR3 residues: CASSVVRGDTQYF. CDR3 nucleotides: TGTGCCAGCAGTGTAGTAAGAGGAGATACGCAGTATTTT. Drawing the rest from reference TRBV2 and TRBJ2-3, the complete variable domain is EPEVTQTPSHQVTQMGQEVILRCVPISNHLYFYWYRQILGQKVEFLVSFYNNEISEKSEIFDDQFSVERPDGSNFTLKIRSTKLEDSAMYFCASSVVRGDTQYFGPGTRLTVL.